This T cell receptor (beta chain) was recovered during a study of memory CD4+ T cells and cytomegalovirus serostatus. Study-wide context: This sample comes from healthy Belgian adults, several CMV seropositive, under 25 seronegative.

In the original analysis: Out-of-frame sequences were removed, leaving a few million distinct TCRbeta sequences. The method was immunoSEQ multiplex PCR; TCRdb's version includes in-frame clones alone and lacks a portion of them. V, J and clone size reflect that table, while D and trimming were determined from the DNA. This sample has about 41,000 clones, with about 76% found just once. Single viable CD3+CD4+CD8-CD45RO+ cells were sorted as the memory CD4+ T cells. CD4+ T cells were isolated by positive magnetic selection. As for this clone: The target antigen is unknown.

Study results and caveats: Suggested: most of the CMV-linked TCR signature lies in CD4+ memory cells.

The sequencing input was memory CD4+ T cells from blood. The receptor comes from an adult in good health and CMV-seronegative.

CDR3: CASSSGQGATRETQYF. CDR3 DNA: TGTGCCAGCAGCTCCGGACAGGGGGCGACGAGAGAGACCCAGTACTTC. The chain couples TRBV7-7 to TRBJ2-5, with 11 positions matching TRBD1. V lost 4 bases to trimming and J lost 4 bases; unmatched junction nucleotides: 8. The CDR3 is made up of 16 amino acids. The germline V gene has CDR1 SSHAT and CDR2 FNYEAQ (reference sequence).